The present entry profiles one T cell receptor beta chain with its context. Its cognate antigen is unknown. The germline V and J ends were trimmed by 2 bases and 8 bases, with 15 bases remaining between them. The germline V gene has CDR1 LGHDT and CDR2 YNNKEL (reference sequence). The CDR3 has 14 residues. This record comes from a study of T cell responses to AZD1222 COVID-19 vaccine. TCRdb keeps only in-frame clones here, not all; method: immunoSEQ multiplex PCR. The ten most abundant clones cover around 2.4% of a sample with over 140,000 clones. General study findings and limits: Spike-specific TCR repertoires showed rising breadth and depth after two AZD1222 doses. Regions 160-218 and 743-854 dominated among vaccine-associated CD4 TCRs spanning spike. Donors in the cohort were predominantly white British and more often female, and clonal diversity was possibly underestimated.

The sequencing sample was made of peripheral blood. The source is an adult in good health. The chain is built from TRBV3-1 (or the pseudogene TRBV3-2) and TRBJ1-1, with D maybe TRBD1 (5 bases). The CDR3 nucleotides read TGTGCCAGCAGCCAAAACCGCCAGGGAACGGAAGCTTTCTTT. Translating it yields CASSQNRQGTEAFF.